This TCR beta chain comes out of a study of OX40 agonist ivuxolimab in advanced cancers. Broadly, across the study: Ivuxolimab was a fully human IgG2 agonistic monoclonal antibody targeting the costimulatory receptor OX40 (CD134). Among the roughly 52 dose-escalation patients, around 19 had hepatocellular carcinoma, 15 or so melanoma, 9 renal cell carcinoma and 9 head and neck cancer. In the dose-escalation cohort, roughly 80% of patients were male, and the mean age was approximately 55 years, with a range of roughly 20 to 85. The purpose of peripheral TCRbeta sequencing was to test whether ivuxolimab changed TCR sequence diversity and led to clonal T-cell expansion. Prior anti-PD-1, anti-PD-L1 or anti-CTLA-4 therapy was permitted, and roughly two fifths of dose-escalation patients had received checkpoint inhibitors. The paper describes the monotherapy dose-escalation part (N ≈ 52 patients) of the phase I trial of ivuxolimab. Intravenous ivuxolimab was administered to patients every 2 weeks at six dose levels: 0.01, 0.1, 0.3, 1.5, 3 and 10 mg/kg. Partial responses occurred in three dose-escalation patients: two with cutaneous melanoma and one with hepatocellular carcinoma.

The trial excluded patients who had a history of autoimmune disease or were on systemic immunosuppression. Peripheral blood for TCR sequencing was collected from all dose cohorts at baseline, on cycle 4 day 1, and on cycle 7 day 1. Samples were obtained from an open-label, multicenter, first-in-human phase I dose-escalation trial of ivuxolimab. Adults with locally advanced or metastatic melanoma, renal cell, hepatocellular, or head and neck squamous cell carcinoma were enrolled in the trial. Before TCR sequencing, CD4+ T cells and CD8+ T cells were sorted from peripheral blood as separate populations. At the junction V is shortened by 3 bases and J by 0 bases, with 6 bases in between. CDR1 is given as MNHNS and CDR2 as SASEGT, both from the germline V gene. The CDR3 goes from the cysteine to the phenylalanine over 13 residues. Of the read, only the CDR3 DNA is kept; its 39 bases are in frame from base 1.

Results the study describes overall, beyond this receptor: The antigen specificity of the peripheral T cells that underwent clonal expansion was not determined. On average, CD8+ T cells showed more expanded clones than CD4+ T cells after ivuxolimab. At doses of 0.1 to 3.0 mg/kg, clonal expansion of both CD4+ and CD8+ T cells in blood was seen between baseline and week 6. In partial responders in the 0.1-3.0 mg/kg groups, normalized peripheral clonal expansion was found to be among the lowest, especially among CD8+ T cells. Low levels of normalized T-cell clonal expansion were also seen in some patients who did not respond.

Worth noting for this clone: Its antigen remains undetermined. Per-nucleotide qualities are absent, and no much larger clonotype sits a single base away.

For sequencing of the TCRbeta CDR3 region, genomic DNA was extracted from the sorted cells. TCRbeta CDR3 regions were sequenced using the immunoSEQ Assay. Here the immuneACCESS table is served through TCRdb, limited to in-frame sequences with V and J called. Missing clones are a known gap in these copies; in checked studies unresolved V genes cover under half, and the rest lacks a known reason. A total of some 60,000 clones appear in this sample, more than 85% of them only once. About 3.9% of the sample belongs to the ten largest clones. The chain uses TRBV6-1 and TRBJ2-7; tentative D gene TRBD1, with 5 bases matching. Sample: CD4+ or CD8+ T cells sorted from blood, taken in a trial of the OX40 agonist ivuxolimab. The sequence derives from an adult with an advanced solid tumor such as melanoma, head and neck, liver or kidney cancer. The DNA reads as follows: TGTGCCAGCAGTGAGGGGCCCTCCTACGAGCAGTACTTC. Protein translation: CASSEGPSYEQYF.